Only a few counts were recorded for the clone carrying this T cell receptor beta chain. No antigen is known for it. This table comes from immunoSEQ multiplex PCR, and its TCRdb copy is limited to in-frame clones, with some not included. This table has about 75,000 clones, around 83% appearing once. The sample is drawn from a study of OX40 agonist ivuxolimab in advanced cancers. Study results and caveats: At 0.1 to 3.0 mg/kg, clonal expansion of CD4+ and CD8+ blood T cells had occurred by week 6. Low normalized T-cell clonal expansion also characterized some of the nonresponders.

Trimming removed 0 bases from V and 10 bases from J; junction bases left unmatched: 7. Germline values: CDR1 MNHEY, CDR2 SVGAGI. The CDR3 loop spans 15 amino acids. The rearrangement joins TRBV6-5 to TRBJ1-4; 8 bases fit TRBD1. The clonotype originates from an adult with an advanced solid tumor such as melanoma, head and neck, liver or kidney cancer. The sample consisted of CD4+ or CD8+ T cells sorted from blood, taken in a trial of the OX40 agonist ivuxolimab. The CDR3 region is CASSYSGTGFGKLFF. The CDR3 nucleotides are TGTGCCAGCAGTTACTCCGGGACAGGTTTTGGAAAACTGTTTTTT.